The clone carrying this T cell receptor (beta chain) was seen repeatedly, ten times or more. This sample stems from a study of metastatic and nonmetastatic thyroid tumors. Not a single patient had been given any form of treatment at any point before undergoing thyroid surgery. The length of the CDR3 is 14 residues. Trimming cost V 4 bases and J 4 bases; bases outside gene matches: 6. Germline V lookup: CDR1 SGHVS, CDR2 FNYEAQ. TCRdb redid the clone calls on the PCR reads using MiXCR. The data show roughly 58,000 clones, with approximately 4.1% seen just once and under 25% held by the top ten. The sequence was obtained from a female donor with papillary thyroid cancer or a benign thyroid nodule (not recorded which). Some clones in this sample may be carry-over from other donors' samples. V and J are TRBV7-6 and TRBJ1-1; 7 bases map to TRBD1. Material: blood. The CDR3 loop reads CASSYGTGATEAFF. The CDR3 nucleotides read TGTGCCAGCAGCTACGGTACAGGGGCCACTGAAGCTTTCTTT.